This TCR beta chain appears in the sequencing data of a study of blood T cells in healthy people across ages. Whole-study context: With template switching, about one barcoded beta molecule was captured per two T cells.

Findings and caveats of the study: Measured against age, TCR beta diversity per million T cells decreased in a roughly linear manner.

With V trimmed by 4 bases and J by 4 bases, 8 bases remained unmatched. Germline assignment: CDR1 LGHDT and CDR2 YNNKEL (reference sequence). The CDR3 runs to 15 residues. To note about this clonotype: Its matching antigen is unknown.

Then a second PCR, running roughly 7 to 11 cycles, was carried out with a sample-barcoded 5' primer and a J-beta primer mix. Every molecule of cDNA carried a tag from a template-switch adaptor with 12 random nucleotides. TCRdb fed the 5' RACE reads into MiXCR, producing one record per CDR3 protein. The sample yields 1.5 million to 1.8 million distinct CDR3 sequences, roughly two fifths seen once. The clonotype originates from a woman between 18 and 30 years old in good health. Source material: blood. The chain uses TRBV3-1 and TRBJ1-2; TRBD1 matches at 8 bases. The CDR3 DNA follows: TGTGCCAGCAGCCGCTCAGGGGGCGAAGCCTATGGCTACACCTTC. Its protein is CASSRSGGEAYGYTF.